This TCR beta chain was retrieved from a study of blood T cell repertoires in COVID-19. Germline CDR1 reads SEHNR; CDR2 reads FQNEAQ (reference sequence). This CDR3 has 13 amino acids. V dropped 4 bases and J dropped 6; count of bases not matched to a gene: 3. As originally analysed: The assay estimated nucleated cells by amplifying reference gene primers. Clones were read by immunoSEQ multiplex PCR, and TCRdb kept only the in-frame ones, dropping some. V and J calls and clone size follow that table, whereas D and trimming were derived from the DNA. The repertoire holds some 320,000 clones, with around 85% as singletons.

Sequenced: PBMCs or T cells enriched from blood (not recorded which). The clonotype comes from a woman in her 30s who had been exposed to COVID-19. This chain links TRBV7-9 with TRBJ1-5; 7 bases are a match to TRBD1. DNA of the CDR3: TGTGCCAGCAGCTCGGGACAGAGTCAGCCCCAGCATTTT. Translation: CASSSGQSQPQHF. The entire variable domain, with the rest obtained from reference TRBV7-9 and TRBJ1-5, is as follows: DTGVSQNPRHKITKRGQNVTFRCDPISEHNRLYWYRQTLGQGPEFLTYFQNEAQLEKSRLLSDRFSAERPKGSFSTLEIQRTEQGDSAMYLCASSSGQSQPQHFGDGTRLSIL.